This is a list of T cell receptor beta chains from one sample in a study of tumor-infiltrating lymphocytes in primary liver carcinoma. TCRdb fed the multiplex PCR reads into MiXCR, producing one record per CDR3 protein. The top ten clones hold roughly an eighth of a sample with around 78,000 distinct CDR3 sequences, 71% of them seen once. Sample: liver tumor tissue from sampling region 4. These receptor sequences come from a woman aged 55-75 years with primary liver carcinoma and hepatitis B virus infection. The CDR3 runs from the conserved cysteine through the conserved F or W. A D gene is named only where the DNA matches it firmly. Part of the rows lack a size; the others show once, few, many or a class for expanded clones.

D	size	V	J	DNA	CDR3
.	.	TRBV6-5	TRBJ2-5	TGTGCCAGCAGTTATACAGGGGACGGTGGGGAGGCCCAGTACTTC	CASSYTGDGGEAQYF
TRBD2	.	TRBV11-2	TRBJ2-1	TGTGCCAGCAGCAGGAGACTAGCGGGAGGGCCGCTTGAGCAGTTCTTC	CASSRRLAGGPLEQFF
.	medium-sized	TRBV10-3	TRBJ2-2	TGTGCCATCAGTGAGTCAAGGGGTCCCGGGGAGCTGTTTTTT	CAISESRGPGELFF
.	.	TRBV10-2	TRBJ2-6	TGCGCCGGCAGTGAGGGGTTCCCCTCTGGGGCCAACGTCTTGACTTTC	CAGSEGFPSGANVLTF
.	few	TRBV29-1	TRBJ2-1	TGCAGTGTTGCGGGGGGACAGCACTACAATAAGCAGTTCTTC	CSVAGGQHYNKQFF
.	.	TRBV6-2/TRBV6-3	TRBJ2-1	TGTACCAGCAGTTACGACAATGAGCAGTTCTTT	CTSSYDNEQFF
.	many	TRBV30	TRBJ2-3	TGTGCCTGGAGTATACGGACACTAAGATCCGATACGCAGTATTTT	CAWSIRTLRSDTQYF
.	many	TRBV5-1	TRBJ2-2	TGCGCCAGCAGCTTGCGTATGGGGGGAGAGACCGGGGAGCTGTTTTTT	CASSLRMGGETGELFF
.	few	TRBV24-1	TRBJ2-2	TGTGCCACCAGTGATCTATACGGGGAGCTGTTTTTT	CATSDLYGELFF
.	many	TRBV28	TRBJ2-7	TGTGCCAGCAGTTTTCGGCGTACAGCCTACGAGCAGTACTTC	CASSFRRTAYEQYF
.	once	TRBV5-6	TRBJ2-7	TGTGCCAGCAGCTTGGTCTATGGGATAGGGGCTGAGTACTTC	CASSLVYGIGAEYF
TRBD2	few	TRBV28	TRBJ2-2	TGTGCCACCGCCCCGGGACTAGGGGGCACCGGGGAGCTGTTTTTT	CATAPGLGGTGELFF
TRBD1	.	TRBV19	TRBJ2-2	TGTGCCAGTACTCGGGACAGGGTCACCGGGGAGCTGTTTTTT	CASTRDRVTGELFF
.	many	TRBV10-1	TRBJ1-4	TGCGCCAGCAGTGACCCAGGGCGCCCCATAAGCCTCTGCGAGGAGGGTGAAAAACTGTTTTTT	CASSDPGRPISLCEEGEKLFF
TRBD2	.	TRBV6-1	TRBJ2-3	TGTGCCAGCAGTGCCCGGACTAGCGGGAGGGTAGTTACGGAGTATTTT	CASSARTSGRVVTEYF
TRBD2	.	TRBV10-1	TRBJ2-1	TGCGCCAGCAGTGATAAACCGGGATTAGCGGGTAACTGTGTCCCCAACCACGGATACAATGAGCAGTTCTTC	CASSDKPGLAGNCVPNHGYNEQFF
.	.	TRBV28	TRBJ1-1	TGTGTCAGCAGCCACGAACCGACGGGGAACACTGAAGCTTTCTTT	CVSSHEPTGNTEAFF
TRBD2	.	TRBV28	TRBJ2-1	TGTGCCAACCGAGCGGGAGGTTATAATGAGCAGTTCTTC	CANRAGGYNEQFF
.	.	TRBV29-1	TRBJ2-1	TGCAGTGTTCAGGACAACTACAATGAGCAGTTCTTC	CSVQDNYNEQFF
.	many	TRBV12-3/TRBV12-4	TRBJ2-1	TGTGCCAGCAGTCCGCGCCCGAGAAGTATGGCCTACAATGAGCAGTTCTTC	CASSPRPRSMAYNEQFF
.	.	TRBV7-8	TRBJ2-5	TGTGCCAGCAGCTTAAATAGGATGCGTCAAGAGACCCATTACTTC	CASSLNRMRQETHYF
.	few	TRBV28	TRBJ1-1	TGTGCCAGCAGTTTAGGGGGGATGAACACTGAAGCTTTCTTT	CASSLGGMNTEAFF
.	many	TRBV6-1	TRBJ1-2	TGTGCCAGCAGTGAAGCGGACTCAGGGTCCTATGGCTACACCTTC	CASSEADSGSYGYTF
TRBD2	many	TRBV6-2/TRBV6-3	TRBJ2-1	TGTGCCAGCAGTTGGGGGGGGTCCTACAATGAGCAGTTCTTC	CASSWGGSYNEQFF
.	once	TRBV11-1	TRBJ1-1	TGTGCCAGCAGCTTCTTTGGGGCAACGAACACTGAAGCTTTTTTT	CASSFFGATNTEAFF
TRBD1	few	TRBV6-4	TRBJ2-1	TGTGCCGGCAGTGACTCGGACAGGCGAGAGCAGTTCTTC	CAGSDSDRREQFF
TRBD2	many	TRBV6-1	TRBJ2-5	TGTGCCAGCAGTTTACTAGCGGGAGGGCAAGAGACCCAGTACTTC	CASSLLAGGQETQYF
TRBD2	.	TRBV6-1	TRBJ2-7	TGTGCCAGCGGGGCTAGCGGGATGAGCTACGAACAGTACTTC	CASGASGMSYEQYF
.	many	TRBV12-3/TRBV12-4	TRBJ1-6	TGTGCCAGCAGTTTAGGGGCAGGTCATAATTCACCCCTCCACTTT	CASSLGAGHNSPLHF
.	.	TRBV11-1	TRBJ2-3	TGTGCCAGCAGCTTAGGGGTAGATATGCAATATTTT	CASSLGVDMQYF
TRBD2	.	TRBV7-6	TRBJ2-5	TGTGCCAGCAGCGCGAGCCTGCTAGCGGGAGGCGAAGAGACCCAGTACTTC	CASSASLLAGGEETQYF
TRBD1	.	TRBV12-3/TRBV12-4	TRBJ1-6	TGTGACGGCAGTAAACGGACAGGGGTCGGAACACCCCTCCACTTT	CDGSKRTGVGTPLHF
.	.	TRBV7-8	TRBJ2-1	TGTGCCAGGAGCTCGGGACGGTCCACCAACAATGAGCAGTTCTTC	CARSSGRSTNNEQFF
TRBD1	many	TRBV12-3/TRBV12-4	TRBJ1-4	TGTGCCAGCAGTTTGCTCCGTGGGGACAGGGGTTTTGAAAAACTGTTTTTT	CASSLLRGDRGFEKLFF
TRBD1	.	TRBV11-3	TRBJ2-3	TGTGCCAGCAGCCTCCGACAGGGGACAAGCACAGATACGCAGTATTTT	CASSLRQGTSTDTQYF
TRBD2	many	TRBV5-6	TRBJ2-6	TGTGCCAGCAGCTTGCAAGGCGGGAGTCTAACTGGGGCCAACGTCCTGACTTTC	CASSLQGGSLTGANVLTF
TRBD2	.	TRBV6-5	TRBJ2-3	TGTGCCAGCAGTTCACTCCCCCTAAGCGGGGGGACAGATACGCAGTATTTT	CASSSLPLSGGTDTQYF
.	.	TRBV14	TRBJ1-1	TGTGCCAGCAACCCGGTTGGTGTGGACACTGAAGCTTTCTTT	CASNPVGVDTEAFF
.	once	TRBV28	TRBJ1-5	TGTGCCAGCAGCTTGTTGAGGCGGGCCCAAGAGTATACGCAGCATTTT	CASSLLRRAQEYTQHF
.	.	TRBV4-2	TRBJ2-7	TGTGCCAGCAACCAAGGGGGACTCGGGTCCTACGAGCAGTACTTC	CASNQGGLGSYEQYF
.	.	TRBV6-5	TRBJ1-2	TGTGCCAGCAGTTACGGGGGGGTCTATGGCAACACCTTC	CASSYGGVYGNTF
TRBD1	few	TRBV12-3/TRBV12-4	TRBJ1-6	TGTAACAGCAGCACAGGGGTGGGTTCACCCCTCCACTTT	CNSSTGVGSPLHF
.	.	TRBV4-1	TRBJ2-5	TGCGCCAGCAGCCTGGGTACTAGTGGGAGAGGAGAGACCAAGTACTTC	CASSLGTSGRGETKYF
.	.	TRBV11-2	TRBJ2-3	TGTGCCACCAACTTAGCAATGGGGAGAGGGAGCACAGATACGCAGTATTTT	CATNLAMGRGSTDTQYF
TRBD2	.	TRBV24-1	TRBJ2-3	TGTACCACCAGTGACCCAGGGGGACTAGCGGGATTGAAAGATACGCAGTATTTT	CTTSDPGGLAGLKDTQYF
.	.	TRBV7-8	TRBJ1-1	TGTGCCAGCAGCTTAGTTGGCGGGAAAACTGAAGCTATCTTT	CASSLVGGKTEAIF
.	many	TRBV6-4	TRBJ2-1	TGTGCCAGCAGTGATATGAGCTCCTACAATGAGCAGTTCTTC	CASSDMSSYNEQFF
TRBD1	.	TRBV28	TRBJ2-2	TGTGCCAGCAGTTTCGGCGCGGCAGGGGGCCTCAGCGGGGAGCTGTTTTTT	CASSFGAAGGLSGELFF